A selection of T cell receptor beta chains follows, all from one sample in a study of TIL therapy for anti-PD-1-resistant metastatic lung cancer. Clones were sequenced by immunoSEQ multiplex PCR, and TCRdb holds only the in-frame ones, with some missing. The table lists roughly 16,000 clones, about 68% of them singletons. Sequenced material: blood, taken at baseline. The receptors stem from a person aged 25-80 years with non-small cell lung cancer. Each CDR3 is given with its conserved first and last residue. D genes are given only for firm matches. Size is omitted from some rows. Given values are once, few, many or a class for expanded clones.

d_call: TRBD1
clone_size: NA
v_call: TRBV6-5
j_call: TRBJ2-2
cdr3_aa: CASSYSRGRATGELFF
cdr3_nt: TGTGCCAGCAGTTACTCTAGGGGGCGGGCCACCGGGGAGCTGTTTTTT

d_call: NA
clone_size: once
v_call: TRBV18
j_call: TRBJ1-2
cdr3_aa: CASSPEDSPYYGYTF
cdr3_nt: TGTGCCAGCTCACCAGAAGACAGTCCTTACTATGGCTACACCTTC

d_call: NA
clone_size: NA
v_call: TRBV30
j_call: TRBJ1-1
cdr3_aa: CAWNPGGDTEAFF
cdr3_nt: TGTGCCTGGAATCCCGGCGGTGACACTGAAGCTTTCTTT

d_call: NA
clone_size: NA
v_call: TRBV7-7
j_call: TRBJ2-5
cdr3_aa: CASSPGLSAETQYF
cdr3_nt: TGTGCCAGCAGCCCCGGACTCAGCGCGGAGACCCAGTACTTC

d_call: TRBD1
clone_size: NA
v_call: TRBV10-3
j_call: TRBJ1-6
cdr3_aa: CAISDRHRGIADSPLHF
cdr3_nt: TGTGCCATCAGTGACCGCCACAGGGGAATTGCGGATTCACCCCTCCACTTT

d_call: NA
clone_size: NA
v_call: TRBV4-3
j_call: TRBJ2-1
cdr3_aa: CASSQVRSGYNEQFF
cdr3_nt: TGCGCCAGCAGCCAAGTACGATCAGGCTACAATGAGCAGTTCTTC

d_call: NA
clone_size: NA
v_call: TRBV5-6
j_call: TRBJ2-7
cdr3_aa: CASSIRTENYNSYEQYF
cdr3_nt: TGTGCCAGCAGCATCAGGACAGAAAATTACAACTCCTACGAGCAGTACTTC

d_call: NA
clone_size: NA
v_call: TRBV5-1
j_call: TRBJ1-1
cdr3_aa: CASSLRQIGYTEAFF
cdr3_nt: TGCGCCAGCAGCTTGCGTCAAATTGGGTACACTGAAGCTTTCTTT

d_call: TRBD2
clone_size: NA
v_call: TRBV6-5
j_call: TRBJ2-3
cdr3_aa: CASSYSTSGTTDTQYF
cdr3_nt: TGTGCCAGCAGTTACTCGACTAGCGGGACCACAGATACGCAGTATTTT

d_call: NA
clone_size: NA
v_call: TRBV10-3
j_call: TRBJ2-4
cdr3_aa: CAISESLLAKNIQYF
cdr3_nt: TGTGCCATCAGTGAGTCGCTGCTAGCCAAAAACATTCAGTACTTC

d_call: TRBD1
clone_size: NA
v_call: TRBV11-2
j_call: TRBJ2-2
cdr3_aa: CASGQGTNTGELFF
cdr3_nt: TGTGCCAGCGGACAGGGGACGAACACCGGGGAGCTGTTTTTT

d_call: NA
clone_size: NA
v_call: TRBV28
j_call: TRBJ2-1
cdr3_aa: CASSHLLEQFF
cdr3_nt: TGTGCCAGCAGCCACCTTTTAGAGCAGTTCTTC

d_call: NA
clone_size: once
v_call: TRBV9
j_call: TRBJ2-7
cdr3_aa: CASSVERGTGIYEQYFGPDF
cdr3_nt: NA

d_call: NA
clone_size: NA
v_call: TRBV10-3
j_call: TRBJ2-7
cdr3_aa: CASRHDSPYEQYF
cdr3_nt: TGTGCCAGCAGACACGACAGTCCCTACGAGCAGTACTTC

d_call: NA
clone_size: NA
v_call: TRBV2
j_call: TRBJ2-3
cdr3_aa: CASNLQGSSTDTQYF
cdr3_nt: TGTGCCAGCAACCTACAGGGTAGTAGCACAGATACGCAGTATTTT

d_call: NA
clone_size: few
v_call: TRBV19
j_call: TRBJ1-3
cdr3_aa: CASSIGRAGNTIYF
cdr3_nt: TGTGCCAGTAGTATTGGCAGAGCTGGAAACACCATATATTTT

d_call: NA
clone_size: few
v_call: TRBV30
j_call: TRBJ1-6
cdr3_aa: CAWSSGSNSPLHF
cdr3_nt: TGTGCCTGGAGTAGTGGAAGTAATTCACCCCTCCACTTT

d_call: TRBD2
clone_size: NA
v_call: TRBV27
j_call: TRBJ2-7
cdr3_aa: CASSSLPTRGSSYEQYF
cdr3_nt: TGTGCCAGCAGTTCGCTCCCAACGCGGGGGTCTTCCTACGAGCAGTACTTC

d_call: TRBD2
clone_size: NA
v_call: TRBV19
j_call: TRBJ2-1
cdr3_aa: CASSQLAGVYNEQFF
cdr3_nt: TGTGCCAGTAGTCAACTAGCGGGGGTCTACAATGAGCAGTTCTTC

d_call: TRBD2
clone_size: NA
v_call: TRBV2
j_call: TRBJ2-1
cdr3_aa: CASRDLAVSYNEQFF
cdr3_nt: TGTGCCAGCAGGGATCTAGCGGTCTCCTACAATGAGCAGTTCTTC

d_call: TRBD1
clone_size: NA
v_call: TRBV5-1
j_call: TRBJ2-1
cdr3_aa: CASSLGQGRDEQFF
cdr3_nt: TGCGCCAGCAGCTTAGGACAGGGGAGGGATGAGCAGTTCTTC

d_call: TRBD2
clone_size: NA
v_call: TRBV19
j_call: TRBJ2-1
cdr3_aa: CASSPRGGNHNEQFF
cdr3_nt: TGTGCCAGTAGTCCACGGGGGGGTAATCACAATGAGCAGTTCTTC

d_call: NA
clone_size: NA
v_call: TRBV5-4
j_call: TRBJ2-5
cdr3_aa: CASSWSGAGTETQYF
cdr3_nt: TGTGCCAGCAGCTGGTCGGGGGCAGGGACGGAGACCCAGTACTTC

d_call: NA
clone_size: NA
v_call: TRBV7-7
j_call: TRBJ2-1
cdr3_aa: CASSLVQGANEQFF
cdr3_nt: TGTGCTAGCAGCTTAGTACAGGGTGCAAATGAGCAGTTCTTC

d_call: NA
clone_size: few
v_call: TRBV2
j_call: TRBJ1-5
cdr3_aa: CASRDGTPGSQPQHF
cdr3_nt: TGTGCCAGCAGGGACGGGACGCCCGGCAGTCAGCCCCAGCATTTT

d_call: NA
clone_size: NA
v_call: TRBV11-2
j_call: TRBJ1-3
cdr3_aa: CASSRGRSIGNTIYF
cdr3_nt: TGTGCCAGCAGCCGGGGACGGAGCATCGGAAACACCATATATTTT

d_call: TRBD1
clone_size: NA
v_call: TRBV19
j_call: TRBJ2-7
cdr3_aa: CASSKILTGEYEQYF
cdr3_nt: TGTGCCAGTAGCAAGATACTGACAGGGGAATACGAGCAGTACTTC

d_call: TRBD1
clone_size: NA
v_call: TRBV29-1
j_call: TRBJ1-2
cdr3_aa: CSVGRRQGDGYTF
cdr3_nt: TGCAGCGTTGGTCGGAGACAGGGTGATGGCTACACCTTC

d_call: NA
clone_size: once
v_call: TRBV7-3
j_call: TRBJ1-2
cdr3_aa: CASSLGPGEQYGYTF
cdr3_nt: TGTGCCAGCAGCTTAGGCCCCGGGGAGCAATATGGCTACACCTTC

d_call: TRBD1
clone_size: NA
v_call: TRBV25-1
j_call: TRBJ2-1
cdr3_aa: CASSESGQGAYNEQFF
cdr3_nt: TGTGCCAGCAGTGAATCGGGACAGGGAGCCTACAATGAGCAGTTCTTC

d_call: NA
clone_size: NA
v_call: TRBV9
j_call: TRBJ1-3
cdr3_aa: CASSVDGSGGNTIYF
cdr3_nt: TGTGCCAGCAGCGTAGACGGCAGCGGCGGAAACACCATATATTTT

d_call: NA
clone_size: NA
v_call: TRBV7-9
j_call: TRBJ1-6
cdr3_aa: CASSSRGLSDSYNSPLHF
cdr3_nt: TGTGCCAGCAGCTCCCGGGGCTTGTCGGACTCCTATAATTCACCCCTCCACTTT

d_call: TRBD1
clone_size: NA
v_call: TRBV18
j_call: TRBJ2-7
cdr3_aa: CASSRGSSYEQYF
cdr3_nt: TGTGCCAGCTCCAGGGGGAGCTCCTACGAGCAGTACTTC

d_call: TRBD2
clone_size: NA
v_call: TRBV6-1
j_call: TRBJ2-1
cdr3_aa: CASLAIAGSYNEQFF
cdr3_nt: TGTGCCAGTCTGGCTATAGCGGGATCCTACAATGAGCAGTTCTTC

d_call: TRBD2
clone_size: few
v_call: TRBV9
j_call: TRBJ2-1
cdr3_aa: CASSVAAVAGVEQFF
cdr3_nt: TGTGCCAGCAGCGTAGCTGCGGTAGCGGGAGTTGAGCAGTTCTTC

d_call: TRBD2
clone_size: NA
v_call: TRBV5-1
j_call: TRBJ2-1
cdr3_aa: CASSLSLAGGEQFF
cdr3_nt: TGCGCCAGCAGCTTGAGTCTAGCGGGGGGAGAGCAGTTCTTC

d_call: NA
clone_size: NA
v_call: TRBV2
j_call: TRBJ1-1
cdr3_aa: CASKEVTEAFF
cdr3_nt: TGTGCCAGCAAGGAGGTCACTGAAGCTTTCTTT

d_call: TRBD2
clone_size: NA
v_call: TRBV5-1
j_call: TRBJ2-5
cdr3_aa: CASSLGDGLAYQETQYF
cdr3_nt: TGCGCCAGCAGCTTGGGGGATGGACTAGCATACCAAGAGACCCAGTACTTC

d_call: TRBD1
clone_size: NA
v_call: TRBV30
j_call: TRBJ2-7
cdr3_aa: CAWRGQGIYEQYF
cdr3_nt: TGTGCCTGGCGAGGACAGGGGATCTACGAGCAGTACTTC

d_call: NA
clone_size: NA
v_call: TRBV4-1
j_call: TRBJ2-7
cdr3_aa: CASSQVLVMTYEQYF
cdr3_nt: TGCGCCAGCAGCCAAGTGCTGGTAATGACCTACGAGCAGTACTTC

d_call: NA
clone_size: NA
v_call: TRBV6-5
j_call: TRBJ1-5
cdr3_aa: CASSRGGADQPQHF
cdr3_nt: TGTGCCAGCAGTAGGGGGGGCGCCGATCAGCCCCAGCATTTT

d_call: NA
clone_size: few
v_call: TRBV19
j_call: TRBJ2-7
cdr3_aa: CASSIESRVASEQYF
cdr3_nt: TGTGCCAGTAGTATCGAGAGCAGGGTTGCGAGCGAGCAGTACTTC

d_call: NA
clone_size: NA
v_call: TRBV29-1
j_call: TRBJ2-2
cdr3_aa: CSVAKWGANTGELFF
cdr3_nt: TGCAGCGTTGCAAAATGGGGGGCGAACACCGGGGAGCTGTTTTTT

d_call: TRBD1
clone_size: NA
v_call: TRBV9
j_call: TRBJ1-2
cdr3_aa: CASSVGNGQGSNYGYTF
cdr3_nt: TGTGCCAGCAGCGTAGGAAATGGACAGGGATCTAACTATGGCTACACCTTC

d_call: NA
clone_size: few
v_call: TRBV5-4
j_call: TRBJ1-1
cdr3_aa: CASSFREGNTEAFF
cdr3_nt: TGTGCCAGCAGCTTCAGGGAAGGGAACACTGAAGCTTTCTTT

d_call: TRBD1
clone_size: NA
v_call: TRBV30
j_call: TRBJ2-7
cdr3_aa: CAWSVDRSSYEQYF
cdr3_nt: TGTGCCTGGAGTGTGGACAGGAGCTCCTACGAGCAGTACTTC

d_call: NA
clone_size: NA
v_call: TRBV6-6
j_call: TRBJ1-5
cdr3_aa: CASSYRDSNQPQHF
cdr3_nt: TGTGCCAGCAGTTACAGAGATAGCAATCAGCCCCAGCATTTT